These 10 T cell receptor beta chains were all obtained from the same sample, sequenced in a study of cytomegalovirus exposure and HLA in healthy donors. PCR was performed using 60 Vbeta and 13 Jbeta primers. Method: immunoSEQ multiplex PCR; TCRdb's copy keeps in-frame clones and lacks some. The sample includes more than 95,000 clones. The source material was PBMCs. Receptor source: a man aged 18 to 30 in good health and CMV-seronegative.

The rearrangement links TRBV7-3 to TRBJ1-1; perhaps TRBD1 as D (5 bases). The germline V gene encodes CDR1 SGHTA and CDR2 FQGTGA. CDR3 length equals 17 residues. The V gene lost 5 bases and the J gene lost 1 base, with 20 bases spanning the gap. CDR3 nucleotide sequence: TGTGCCAGCAGCCAACACGGTTGGGGCGCGAGGAACACTGAAGCTTTCTTT. Translated: CASSQHGWGARNTEAFF.

The chain has TRBV6-1 and TRBJ2-1; TRBD1 aligns across 8 bases. CDR1 and CDR2 (germline): MNHNS, SASEGT. Unmatched junction bases numbered 3, after V lost 8 bases and J lost 3 bases. The CDR3 sequence is 13 residues long. The CDR3 sequence is CASDRGYYNEQFF. For the CDR3, the DNA is TGTGCCAGCGACAGGGGTTACTACAATGAGCAGTTCTTC.

V usage is TRBV4-1 and J usage is TRBJ2-5; TRBD1 agrees at 8 bases. The ends lost 1 base at V and 5 bases at J; junction bases unmatched: 9. This CDR3 region has 16 residues. Germline V gene sequence: CDR1 MGHRA, CDR2 YSYEKL. CDR3 sequence reads: CASSQGPDRARETQYF. The CDR3 DNA reads TGCGCCAGCAGCCAAGGGCCGGACAGGGCGCGGGAGACCCAGTACTTC.

The V and J genes are TRBV30 and TRBJ1-6; 7 nucleotides line up with TRBD1. Trimming took 7 bases from V and 7 from J; bases not matched to a gene: 13. The CDR3 is made up of 15 amino acids. The germline V gene encodes CDR1 GTSNPN and CDR2 SVGIG (reference sequence). This CDR3 is CAFHRQGGWNSPLHF. The DNA for the CDR3 is TGTGCCTTCCATCGACAGGGCGGGTGGAATTCACCCCTCCACTTT.

The chain links TRBV28 to TRBJ2-7; TRBD2 agrees at 8 bases. Germline CDR1 reads MDHEN; CDR2 reads SYDVKM. CDR3 size: 15 residues. V gave up 2 bases and J gave up 3 bases; unmatched junction bases: 6. The CDR3 DNA is TGTGCCAGCAGTTTAGAACTAGCGGAGATCTACGAGCAGTACTTC. Translating gives CASSLELAEIYEQYF. Combining the CDR3 with reference TRBV28 and TRBJ2-7 gives the whole variable domain DVKVTQSSRYLVKRTGEKVFLECVQDMDHENMFWYRQDPGLGLRLIYFSYDVKMKEKGDIPEGYSVSREKKERFSLILESASTNQTSMYLCASSLELAEIYEQYFGPGTRLTVT.

The chain uses TRBV5-1 and TRBJ2-2; TRBD2 matches 8 bases. Germline V gives CDR1 SGHRS, CDR2 YFSETQ. J was trimmed by 4 bases and V by 5 bases; bases with no gene match: 7. The CDR3 runs 15 residues. The DNA of the CDR3 is TGCGCCAGCAGTAGTCGGCTAGCGGGCACCGGGGAGCTGTTTTTT. Residues: CASSSRLAGTGELFF.

CDR3 nucleotide sequence: TGCGCCAGCAGCCAAACAGCTCCCTATGGCTACACCTTC. It specifies CASSQTAPYGYTF. The V gene is TRBV5-1, the J gene TRBJ1-2, with D unclear. Germline CDR1 and CDR2: SGHRS and YFSETQ. This CDR3 is built from 13 residues. Trimming pared 4 bases from V and 4 bases from J, leaving 11 bases between. Variable domain in full (rest from reference TRBV5-1 and TRBJ1-2): KAGVTQTPRYLIKTRGQQVTLSCSPISGHRSVSWYQQTPGQGLQFLFEYFSETQRNKGNFPGRFSGRQFSNSRSEMNVSTLELGDSALYLCASSQTAPYGYTFGSGTRLTVV.

The rearrangement joins TRBV7-3 to TRBJ1-4; TRBD1 aligns across 11 bases. The germline CDR1 and CDR2 sequences are SGHTA and FQGTGA. The junction had 4 bases not matched to a gene; V was cut back by 3 bases and J by 7 bases. CDR3 length equals 15 residues. The chain's CDR3 is CASSLGGTGGEKLFF. As DNA, the CDR3 is TGTGCCAGCAGCTTGGGGGGGACAGGGGGTGAAAAACTGTTTTTT.

The chain links TRBV2 to TRBJ1-3; D is ambiguous. CDR1 and CDR2 from the germline V gene are SNHLY and FYNNEI. The CDR3 totals 13 residues. V lost 2 bases and J lost 4, with 6 bases in between. CDR3 sequence reads: CASSETWGNTIYF. The CDR3 region has the DNA TGTGCCAGCAGTGAAACTTGGGGAAACACCATATATTTT.

The rearrangement links TRBV5-1 to TRBJ1-4; TRBD1 matches 8 bases. The V gene end was trimmed by 4 bases and the J gene end by 7 bases; junction bases not matched to a gene: 3. In germline, CDR1 is SGHRS, CDR2 YFSETQ. The CDR3 is 13 residues long. In DNA, the CDR3 is TGCGCCAGCAGCCGGACAGGGAGTGAAAAACTGTTTTTT. Its protein is CASSRTGSEKLFF.